The text below deals with one T cell receptor beta chain. Its antigen is undetermined. In TCRdb, the reads were re-called with MiXCR into one record per CDR3 protein. Among under 95,000 distinct CDR3 sequences listed, around 49% were seen once. This sample stems from a study of T cell repertoires in cytomegalovirus infection. Study information: The authors relied on CMV epitopes, both recently identified HLA-C-restricted and well-studied HLA-B-restricted. CMV infection and matching HLA type were both indicated by public TCR beta signatures.

Study conclusions and caveats: There were carriers of CMV plus the relevant HLA, and cumulative public TCR beta family frequency identified them. HLA-C-restricted CMV clonotypes gave the most frequent clonotype in two of eight donors.

Germline V gene lookup returns CDR1 SGHVS and CDR2 FQNEAQ. The CDR3 loop spans 17 amino acids. Trimming removed 4 bases from V and 5 bases from J; junction bases left unmatched: 12. This sequence was found in a human donor in good health (CMV status not recorded). Some clones in this sample may be carry-over from other donors' samples. The rearrangement joins TRBV7-8 to TRBJ2-2; TRBD2 matches 8 bases. Sequenced material: CD8+ T cells from cultured PBMCs, taken from culture after CMV antigen stimulation. For the CDR3, the DNA is TGTGCCAGCAGCTCCCTAACGGGAGGGCCTGGGACCGGGGAGCTGTTTTTT. It specifies CASSSLTGGPGTGELFF.